This entry features one T cell receptor beta chain sequence. Its recognized antigen is unknown. One base away there is no much larger clone; base qualities are not given. Library method: RT-PCR. For sequencing, a NextSeq 550 was employed. Through fastp at Q25 and MiXCR, TCRdb rebuilt clones from the public reads, retaining in-frame beta chains. Each CDR3 protein appears once, grouped with its most common genes and DNA. Across this sample there are 900,000 to 1,000,000 distinct CDR3 sequences, with 18% seen only once. The ten largest clones take up roughly 6% of the sample. V is pared back by 1 base and J by 4 bases, with 8 bases lying between the germline termini. CDR1 and CDR2 (MGHRA, YSYEKL) derive from the germline V gene. From the cysteine up to the phenylalanine, the CDR3 has a length of 14 residues. Of all the DNA, just the CDR3 is kept, 42 bases in frame from base 1. The sample is drawn from a study of patients and donors after allogeneic stem cell transplantation (dated by TCRdb to the early 2020s).

This receptor chain uses TRBV4-1 and TRBJ2-4; a tentative D call is TRBD2 (5 bases match). The sequencing sample was made of blood, either unsorted or a sorted T cell fraction (not recorded which). This clonotype was sampled from a human donor who was either an allogeneic HSCT recipient or a stem cell or donor lymphocyte infusion donor (not recorded which). It is not recorded whose cells these are; they may come from a transplant donor. This receptor has the CDR3 CASSQVREKNIQYF. The nucleotide sequence is TGCGCCAGCAGCCAAGTAAGGGAGAAAAACATTCAGTACTTC.